The rows below give T cell receptor beta chains drawn from one sample of a study of T cells in Graves' hyperthyroidism and ophthalmopathy. TCRdb fed the multiplex PCR reads into MiXCR, producing one record per CDR3 protein. The sample has under 600,000 distinct CDR3 sequences; 16% are singletons. Material for sequencing was blood. These receptor sequences come from a woman in her thirties or forties with Graves' ophthalmopathy. The CDR3 runs from the conserved cysteine through the conserved F or W. A D gene is named only where the DNA matches it firmly. Rows may omit the clone size; those that give it use once, few, many or a size class.

-	-	TRBV6-1	TRBJ2-7	CASSTAVGHFSYEQYF	TGTGCCAGCAGTACCGCCGTGGGACATTTTTCCTACGAGCAGTACTTC
TRBD2	-	TRBV24-1	TRBJ2-1	CATSDGGGGDRSDEQFF	TGTGCCACCAGTGATGGGGGGGGGGGGGATCGTTCCGATGAGCAGTTCTTC
-	-	TRBV6-2/TRBV6-3	TRBJ2-3	CASSYPLPRTDTQYF	TGTGCCAGCAGTTACCCACTGCCACGCACAGATACGCAGTATTTT
TRBD1	few	TRBV4-1	TRBJ1-1	CASSGRGHTAEAFF	TGCGCCAGCAGTGGGAGGGGGCATACGGCTGAAGCTTTCTTT
-	many	TRBV2	TRBJ1-5	CASSGRVEGQPQHF	TGTGCCAGCAGCGGCAGGGTCGAAGGGCAGCCCCAGCATTTT
-	many	TRBV5-1	TRBJ2-7	CASSPGHSYEQYF	TGTGCCAGCAGCCCGGGGCACTCCTACGAGCAGTACTTC
TRBD2	many	TRBV6-1	TRBJ2-2	CASRLAGVGTGELFF	TGTGCCAGCAGGCTAGCGGGAGTAGGAACCGGGGAGCTGTTTTTT
-	-	TRBV7-8	TRBJ2-6	CASSRVVAGANVLTF	TGTGCCAGCAGTCGGGTGGTTGCTGGGGCCAACGTCCTGACTTTC
TRBD1	-	TRBV9	TRBJ1-2	CASRGGPGYGYTF	TGTGCCAGCAGAGGGGGCCCGGGCTATGGCTACACCTTC
-	few	TRBV7-2	TRBJ1-4	CASSLAPYSISLGEKLFF	TGTGCCAGCAGCTTAGCGCCATACTCGATCTCATTGGGTGAAAAACTGTTTTTT
TRBD2	-	TRBV20-1	TRBJ2-2	CSATLLAGVTGELFF	TGCAGTGCTACCCTACTAGCGGGAGTCACCGGGGAGCTGTTTTTT
TRBD1	few	TRBV12-3/TRBV12-4	TRBJ2-1	CASSSGQGAYNEQFF	TGTGCCAGCAGTTCAGGACAGGGGGCCTACAATGAGCAGTTCTTC
-	few	TRBV20-1	TRBJ1-2	CSARDHSRAYGYTF	TGCAGTGCTAGAGATCACAGTCGGGCATATGGCTACACCTTC
-	many	TRBV27	TRBJ1-1	CASSLSEAGGGGTEAFF	TGTGCCAGCAGTTTATCGGAGGCAGGAGGTGGAGGAACTGAAGCTTTCTTT
-	-	TRBV6-1	TRBJ1-1	CASMSQGRTEAFF	TGTGCCAGCATGTCACAGGGCAGGACTGAAGCTTTCTTT
TRBD1	-	TRBV20-1	TRBJ1-2	CSARWTGDNYGYTF	TGCAGTGCTAGATGGACAGGCGATAACTATGGCTACACCTTC
TRBD1	many	TRBV2	TRBJ1-5	CASSEVRDRGLAGNQPQHF	TGTGCCAGCAGTGAAGTCCGGGACAGAGGACTTGCTGGCAATCAGCCCCAGCATTTT
-	few	TRBV9	TRBJ1-2	CASSSGELGYTF	TGTGCCAGCAGCTCTGGGGAATTGGGCTACACCTTC